In its sample, the clone carrying this TCR beta chain was seen a few times. The data are from a study of T-cell memory formation after mild COVID-19. Each CDR3 protein is one row after TCRdb ran MiXCR on the 5' RACE reads. Among about 440,000 distinct CDR3 sequences listed, 15% to 20% were seen once. From germline, CDR1 is SGHDT and CDR2 YYEEEE. V shed 1 base and J shed 7 bases, with 9 bases lying between them. The CDR3 spans 12 residues. This clonotype was sampled from an adult woman who had mild COVID-19 (a few samples of this study predate the infection). Cell type and time point are not known. Source material: PBMCs or a T cell subset sorted from them (not recorded which). This chain links TRBV5-6 with TRBJ2-7, with D uncertain. The CDR3 region is CASSLTPTEQYF. The CDR3 bases are TGTGCCAGCAGCTTGACCCCCACTGAGCAGTACTTC. Looking up the rest from reference TRBV5-6 and TRBJ2-7 gives the full variable domain: DAGVTQSPTHLIKTRGQQVTLRCSPKSGHDTVSWYQQALGQGPQFIFQYYEEEERQRGNFPDRFSGHQFPNYSSELNVNALLLGDSALYLCASSLTPTEQYFGPGTRLTVT.